A selection of T cell receptor beta chains follows, all from one sample in a study of blood T cell repertoires in COVID-19. Repertoires were generated with immunoSEQ multiplex PCR, while TCRdb's copy carries only in-frame clones and drops some. Of roughly 120,000 clones in the sample, roughly nine tenths are singletons; the top ten hold approximately 7.9%. Source material: peripheral blood. The source of these receptors is a man in his 70s who had recovered from COVID-19. Each CDR3 is given with its conserved first and last residue. A D gene is named only where the DNA matches it firmly. Where a row states a size, it is once, few, many or the class of an expanded clone; other rows omit it.

j_call clone_size d_call v_call cdr3_aa cdr3_nt
TRBJ2-1 . . TRBV24-1 CATSDPQPHSSYNEQFF TGTGCCACCAGTGACCCGCAACCCCATAGCTCCTACAATGAGCAGTTCTTC
TRBJ1-1 . TRBD1 TRBV28 CASSWRDSWASQGAFF TGTGCCAGCAGTTGGAGGGACAGTTGGGCCTCTCAGGGAGCTTTCTTT
TRBJ1-1 . . TRBV4-3 CASSQVEGEVAFF TGCGCCAGCAGCCAAGTGGAGGGAGAAGTGGCTTTCTTT
TRBJ2-5 . . TRBV5-1 CASSFGPGEETQYF .
TRBJ2-4 . TRBD2 TRBV28 CASSPPGLAEAKNIQYF TGTGCCAGCAGTCCACCGGGACTAGCGGAGGCCAAAAACATTCAGTACTTC
TRBJ1-6 once TRBD1 TRBV15 CATSRSADTGGTSPLHF TGTGCCACCAGCAGAAGTGCCGATACAGGGGGCACATCACCCCTCCACTTT
TRBJ1-1 . . TRBV19 CASSAPLRVVNTEAFF TGTGCCAGTAGTGCCCCCCTGAGGGTGGTGAACACTGAAGCTTTCTTT
TRBJ1-1 few . TRBV19 CASSTYLLGTEAFF TGTGCCAGTAGTACCTACCTCCTAGGCACTGAAGCTTTCTTT
TRBJ2-5 . . TRBV29-1 CSVEWRGWGKTQYF TGCAGCGTTGAGTGGAGGGGATGGGGAAAGACCCAGTACTTC
TRBJ2-7 . TRBD2 TRBV20-1 CSAQRGYEQYF TGCAGTGCTCAGCGGGGTTACGAGCAGTACTTC
TRBJ1-2 . . TRBV7-3 CASSSGGGYTF TGTGCCAGCAGCTCCGGAGGTGGCTACACCTTC
TRBJ1-1 . . TRBV12-5 CASGFSGTEAFF TGTGCTAGTGGTTTTTCGGGGACTGAAGCTTTCTTT
TRBJ2-2 . . TRBV18 CASSRRQSHTGELFF TGTGCCAGCTCACGGAGACAGAGTCACACCGGGGAGCTGTTTTTT
TRBJ1-2 . . TRBV2 CASSDKGRGYGYTF TGTGCCAGCAGTGATAAAGGCAGGGGCTATGGCTACACCTTC